One sample yielded the 10 T cell receptor beta chains listed below, sequenced in a study of cytomegalovirus exposure and HLA in healthy donors. Researchers ran the PCR with 60 Vbeta and 13 Jbeta primers. Libraries were prepared by immunoSEQ multiplex PCR; TCRdb keeps only in-frame clonotypes and omits some of them. The table lists around 120,000 clones, 60% to 85% of them singletons, with roughly 3.1% in the top ten. Sample: PBMCs. These receptors originate from a woman under 40 in good health and CMV-seropositive.

This chain connects TRBV30 to TRBJ2-7, with D possibly being TRBD1 (5 bases). Germline CDR1 and CDR2: GTSNPN and SVGIG (reference sequence). Trimming shortened V by 0 bases and J by 10 bases, and 16 bases separated the two germline ends. CDR3 length: 13 residues. The CDR3 spells CAWSVRTNENQYF. The CDR3 DNA follows: TGTGCCTGGAGTGTACGGACAAATGAAAATCAGTACTTC. Looking up the rest from reference TRBV30 and TRBJ2-7 gives the full variable domain: SQTIHQWPATLVQPVGSPLSLECTVEGTSNPNLYWYRQAAGRGLQLLFYSVGIGQISSEVPQNLSASRPQDRQFILSSKKLLLSDSGFYLCAWSVRTNENQYFGPGTRLTVT.

V gene TRBV29-1 combines with J gene TRBJ2-1; 12 bases map to TRBD1. The CDR3 is 17 amino acids. The V gene's germline CDR1 is SQVTM and CDR2 ANQGSEA. With V trimmed by 6 bases and J by 0 bases, 9 bases remained unmatched. In DNA form, the CDR3 reads TGCAGCGTCTCCGGGACAGGGGGCATTGACTCCTACAATGAGCAGTTCTTC. This encodes CSVSGTGGIDSYNEQFF.

The chain uses TRBV27 and TRBJ1-5; 10 bases match TRBD1. CDR1 and CDR2 from the germline V gene are MNHEY and SMNVEV (reference sequence). The CDR3 spans 15 residues. The ends lost 5 bases at V and 6 bases at J; junction bases unmatched: 7. The CDR3 protein is CASSLTGGLVQPQHF. The CDR3 bases are TGTGCCAGCAGTCTGACAGGGGGCTTGGTTCAGCCCCAGCATTTT.

The rearrangement joins TRBV4-1 to TRBJ1-2, with TRBD1 matching over 7 bases. The length of the CDR3 is 16 residues. Germline V gene lookup returns CDR1 MGHRA and CDR2 YSYEKL. V trimming: 0 bases; J trimming: 5 bases; junction bases outside the gene matches: 9. The CDR3, as DNA: TGCGCCAGCAGCCAAGACCCCGACAGGGTTAGATATGGCTACACCTTC. Amino acid sequence: CASSQDPDRVRYGYTF.

V usage is TRBV5-6 and J usage is TRBJ2-4; 7 bases agree with TRBD2. Germline V gives CDR1 SGHDT, CDR2 YYEEEE. The CDR3 consists of 15 residues. The trim removed 4 bases at V and 3 bases at J, leaving 7 bases unmatched. CDR3 sequence (DNA): TGTGCCAGCAGCCCTTGGGGGGGAGGCAAAAACATTCAGTACTTC. Encoded protein: CASSPWGGGKNIQYF.

The chain is built from TRBV4-3 and TRBJ2-7; D uncertain. This CDR3 is 17 amino acids long. V was trimmed by 3 bases and J by 3 bases, leaving 21 bases between them. CDR1 and CDR2 from the germline V gene are LGHNA and YSLEER. The CDR3 DNA reads TGCGCCAGCAGCCAGAATCCCCTCGGCAGCGCACACTACGAGCAGTACTTC. This translates into CASSQNPLGSAHYEQYF.

The chain carries TRBV15 and TRBJ1-5; a possible D gene is TRBD1 (6 bases). This CDR3 comprises 19 residues. Germline V gene sequence: CDR1 LNHNV, CDR2 YYDKDF (reference sequence). The V and J ends lost 0 bases and 0 bases respectively, with 18 bases between them. CDR3 protein: CATSREVDRPGDSNQPQHF. CDR3 nucleotide sequence: TGTGCCACCAGCAGAGAAGTCGATAGGCCAGGGGATAGCAATCAGCCCCAGCATTTT.

This rearrangement joins TRBV7-2 to TRBJ1-5; possibly TRBD1 for D (5 bases). Germline lookup yields CDR1 SGHTA and CDR2 FQGNSA. The CDR3 is 16 residues long. The V end lost 5 bases, the J end lost 0 bases, and 14 bases lay between the germline ends. The CDR3: CASSPYQGHSNQPQHF. The CDR3 bases are TGTGCCAGCAGCCCCTACCAGGGCCATAGCAATCAGCCCCAGCATTTT.

The gene calls are TRBV5-6 and TRBJ1-4; weak D call: TRBD1 (5 bases). CDR3 length: 15 amino acids. Germline V gives CDR1 SGHDT, CDR2 YYEEEE. V was pared by 4 bases and J by 0 bases, with 10 bases between. The DNA for the CDR3 is TGTGCCAGCAGCCCCCGGGGGGCAACTAATGAAAAACTGTTTTTT. Protein product: CASSPRGATNEKLFF.

This chain joins TRBV7-2 and TRBJ2-2, with D unresolved. The V gene lost 5 bases and the J gene lost 0 bases, with 10 bases spanning the gap. The CDR3 loop spans 15 amino acids. Germline CDR1 is SGHTA and CDR2 is FQGNSA. This chain's CDR3 is CASSVPPANTGELFF. The CDR3 coding sequence is TGTGCCAGCAGCGTTCCCCCCGCGAACACCGGGGAGCTGTTTTTT.